Here is one T cell receptor beta chain with its context. Sequencing was performed with immunoSEQ multiplex PCR; in TCRdb, only in-frame clones are kept and a portion is missing. The profile covers about 83,000 clones, with 90% to 95% appearing a single time and around 0.25% taken by the ten largest. The data were taken from a study of technical replicates of blood from several donors. V trimming: 6 bases; J trimming: 7 bases; junction bases outside the gene matches: 4. This CDR3 region has 13 residues. Germline V gives CDR1 SNHLY, CDR2 FYNNEI. Sequenced: T cells isolated from PBMCs. The chain has TRBV2 and TRBJ2-7, with 12 bases that match TRBD1. The sequence was collected from a human donor in good health. CDR3 coding DNA: TGTGCCAGCAGGGGGACAGGGGGCTTTGAGCAGTACTTC. This gives the protein CASRGTGGFEQYF.